Listed below are T cell receptor beta chains from one sample, sequenced in a study of beta chain features in type 1 diabetes. Clones were sequenced by immunoSEQ multiplex PCR, and TCRdb holds only the in-frame ones, with some missing. The sample contains roughly 230,000 clones, around 9.6% of which appear only once. The sequenced sample consisted of naive CD4+ T cells from blood. Source of these receptors: a young woman in good health. Each CDR3 is given with its conserved first and last residue. Each record gives: clone size, J gene, CDR3 length, V gene, D gene, CDR3 protein, CDR3 DNA. D genes are given only for firm matches. Only part of the rows carry a size: once, few, many, or a class if the clone is expanded.

clone size: -
J gene: TRBJ2-5
CDR3 length: 11
V gene: TRBV20-1
D gene: -
CDR3 protein: CSASPGETQYF
CDR3 DNA: TGCAGTGCTAGCCCGGGAGAGACCCAGTACTTC

clone size: -
J gene: TRBJ1-6
CDR3 length: 13
V gene: TRBV10-3
D gene: -
CDR3 protein: CAIKDNVKSPLHF
CDR3 DNA: TGTGCCATCAAAGACAACGTGAAGTCACCCCTCCACTTT

clone size: -
J gene: TRBJ2-3
CDR3 length: 16
V gene: TRBV7-6
D gene: TRBD2
CDR3 protein: CASSSGLAGPSDTQYF
CDR3 DNA: TGTGCCAGCAGCTCGGGACTAGCGGGGCCTTCAGATACGCAGTATTTT

clone size: -
J gene: TRBJ2-2
CDR3 length: 14
V gene: TRBV30
D gene: -
CDR3 protein: CAGKHRPNTGELFF
CDR3 DNA: TGTGCCGGGAAGCACAGACCGAACACCGGGGAGCTGTTTTTT

clone size: -
J gene: TRBJ1-2
CDR3 length: 14
V gene: TRBV18
D gene: TRBD1
CDR3 protein: CASSTGDRGGGYTF
CDR3 DNA: TGTGCCAGCTCAACAGGAGACAGGGGAGGTGGCTACACCTTC

clone size: few
J gene: TRBJ2-7
CDR3 length: 12
V gene: TRBV2
D gene: TRBD1
CDR3 protein: CASSGTGSEQYF
CDR3 DNA: TGTGCCAGCAGTGGGACAGGGAGCGAGCAGTACTTC

clone size: few
J gene: TRBJ2-2
CDR3 length: 16
V gene: TRBV5-1
D gene: TRBD1
CDR3 protein: CASSLAQGANTGELFF
CDR3 DNA: TGCGCCAGCAGCTTGGCACAGGGGGCGAACACCGGGGAGCTGTTTTTT

clone size: -
J gene: TRBJ2-3
CDR3 length: 13
V gene: TRBV6-1
D gene: TRBD2
CDR3 protein: CASSSGTRDTQYF
CDR3 DNA: TGTGCCAGCAGCTCCGGGACTAGAGATACGCAGTATTTT

clone size: few
J gene: TRBJ1-2
CDR3 length: 13
V gene: TRBV19
D gene: -
CDR3 protein: CASCEASLYGYTF
CDR3 DNA: TGTGCCAGCTGTGAGGCCAGCCTCTATGGCTACACCTTC

clone size: -
J gene: TRBJ2-2
CDR3 length: 16
V gene: TRBV9
D gene: -
CDR3 protein: CASSVAYRTNTGELFF
CDR3 DNA: TGTGCCAGCAGCGTAGCTTACAGGACGAACACCGGGGAGCTGTTTTTT

clone size: few
J gene: TRBJ1-2
CDR3 length: 19
V gene: TRBV4-1
D gene: TRBD1
CDR3 protein: CASSQVLRTGHRQNYGYTF
CDR3 DNA: TGCGCCAGCAGCCAAGTCCTCCGGACAGGACATCGACAGAACTATGGCTACACCTTC

clone size: -
J gene: TRBJ2-7
CDR3 length: 15
V gene: TRBV5-1
D gene: -
CDR3 protein: CASSKPTRGSYEQYF
CDR3 DNA: TGCGCCAGCAGCAAGCCCACAAGAGGCTCCTACGAGCAGTACTTC

clone size: -
J gene: TRBJ1-6
CDR3 length: 16
V gene: TRBV10-3
D gene: -
CDR3 protein: CAIPAGTGDYNSPLHF
CDR3 DNA: TGTGCCATCCCTGCCGGCACAGGTGATTATAATTCACCCCTCCACTTT

clone size: few
J gene: TRBJ2-5
CDR3 length: 15
V gene: TRBV7-9
D gene: TRBD1
CDR3 protein: CASSLGGTVQETQYF
CDR3 DNA: TGTGCCAGCAGCTTAGGTGGGACAGTCCAAGAGACCCAGTACTTC

clone size: few
J gene: TRBJ1-1
CDR3 length: 15
V gene: TRBV5-1
D gene: -
CDR3 protein: CASRDQLQGNTEAFF
CDR3 DNA: TGCGCCAGCAGGGACCAATTACAGGGGAACACTGAAGCTTTCTTT

clone size: few
J gene: TRBJ2-7
CDR3 length: 15
V gene: TRBV6-6
D gene: TRBD1
CDR3 protein: CASSPRTGGLYEQYF
CDR3 DNA: TGTGCCAGCAGCCCAAGGACAGGGGGACTCTACGAGCAGTACTTC

clone size: few
J gene: TRBJ2-7
CDR3 length: 14
V gene: TRBV5-4
D gene: -
CDR3 protein: CASSLGFERDEQYF
CDR3 DNA: TGTGCCAGCAGCTTGGGTTTCGAGAGAGACGAGCAGTACTTC

clone size: -
J gene: TRBJ1-2
CDR3 length: 18
V gene: TRBV7-8
D gene: TRBD1
CDR3 protein: CASSLGFPRQGANYGYTF
CDR3 DNA: TGTGCCAGCAGCTTAGGGTTCCCTCGACAGGGGGCAAACTATGGCTACACCTTC

clone size: -
J gene: TRBJ2-7
CDR3 length: 13
V gene: TRBV7-2
D gene: -
CDR3 protein: CASSLALGIEQYF
CDR3 DNA: TGTGCCAGCAGCTTAGCACTAGGGATCGAGCAGTACTTC

clone size: few
J gene: TRBJ1-1
CDR3 length: 14
V gene: TRBV7-3
D gene: -
CDR3 protein: CASSQLGGAAEAFF
CDR3 DNA: TGTGCCAGCAGTCAATTAGGCGGGGCGGCTGAAGCTTTCTTT

clone size: -
J gene: TRBJ2-7
CDR3 length: 15
V gene: TRBV4-2
D gene: TRBD1
CDR3 protein: CASSQPGQGVDEQYF
CDR3 DNA: TGTGCCAGCAGCCAACCCGGACAGGGGGTCGACGAGCAGTACTTC

clone size: few
J gene: TRBJ2-5
CDR3 length: 17
V gene: TRBV15
D gene: TRBD2
CDR3 protein: CATSPGLAGDFGETQYF
CDR3 DNA: TGTGCCACCAGTCCCGGACTAGCGGGAGATTTTGGTGAGACCCAGTACTTC

clone size: few
J gene: TRBJ1-5
CDR3 length: 13
V gene: TRBV5-1
D gene: -
CDR3 protein: CASSLVWRGIQHF
CDR3 DNA: TGCGCCAGCAGCTTGGTATGGCGGGGCATCCAGCATTTT

clone size: -
J gene: TRBJ1-5
CDR3 length: 14
V gene: TRBV30
D gene: TRBD1
CDR3 protein: CAWSSGQLNQPQHF
CDR3 DNA: TGTGCCTGGAGTTCGGGACAGCTCAATCAGCCCCAGCATTTT

clone size: -
J gene: TRBJ2-7
CDR3 length: 14
V gene: TRBV30
D gene: TRBD1
CDR3 protein: CAWSGGQGSYEQYF
CDR3 DNA: TGTGCCTGGAGTGGAGGACAGGGCAGCTACGAGCAGTACTTC

clone size: few
J gene: TRBJ2-7
CDR3 length: 11
V gene: TRBV11-2
D gene: -
CDR3 protein: CASSGHYEQYF
CDR3 DNA: TGTGCCAGCAGCGGACACTACGAGCAGTACTTC

clone size: few
J gene: TRBJ2-3
CDR3 length: 12
V gene: TRBV7-8
D gene: TRBD1
CDR3 protein: CASRQGPDTQYF
CDR3 DNA: TGTGCCAGTAGACAGGGTCCAGATACGCAGTATTTT

clone size: -
J gene: TRBJ2-1
CDR3 length: 16
V gene: TRBV7-8
D gene: -
CDR3 protein: CASSLRRDWAYNEQFF
CDR3 DNA: TGTGCCAGCAGCTTACGCCGGGACTGGGCCTACAATGAGCAGTTCTTC

clone size: -
J gene: TRBJ2-1
CDR3 length: 15
V gene: TRBV5-1
D gene: TRBD2
CDR3 protein: CASSPGGQTYNEQFF
CDR3 DNA: TGCGCCAGCAGCCCGGGGGGTCAGACCTACAATGAGCAGTTCTTC

clone size: few
J gene: TRBJ2-7
CDR3 length: 13
V gene: TRBV19
D gene: TRBD1
CDR3 protein: CASSTTGINEQYF
CDR3 DNA: TGTGCCAGTAGTACGACAGGGATAAACGAGCAGTACTTC

clone size: few
J gene: TRBJ1-5
CDR3 length: 15
V gene: TRBV23-1
D gene: TRBD1
CDR3 protein: CASSHPGQGNGPQHF
CDR3 DNA: TGCGCCAGCAGCCACCCGGGACAGGGTAATGGGCCCCAGCATTTT

clone size: few
J gene: TRBJ1-2
CDR3 length: 15
V gene: TRBV6-6
D gene: TRBD1
CDR3 protein: CASSSDRGFGYGYTF
CDR3 DNA: TGTGCCAGCAGTTCCGACAGGGGTTTCGGCTATGGCTACACCTTC

clone size: few
J gene: TRBJ2-7
CDR3 length: 19
V gene: TRBV12-5
D gene: TRBD1
CDR3 protein: CASGLVVSGQGARDGEQYF
CDR3 DNA: TGTGCTAGTGGTTTGGTTGTCTCGGGACAGGGCGCCAGGGATGGCGAGCAGTACTTC

clone size: -
J gene: TRBJ2-4
CDR3 length: 17
V gene: TRBV28
D gene: -
CDR3 protein: CASSPPTGLGAKNIQYF
CDR3 DNA: TGTGCCAGCAGTCCTCCGACAGGTCTGGGGGCCAAAAACATTCAGTACTTC

clone size: -
J gene: TRBJ2-3
CDR3 length: 15
V gene: TRBV10-3
D gene: TRBD2
CDR3 protein: CAISEPGLVTDTQYF
CDR3 DNA: TGTGCCATCAGTGAGCCGGGACTAGTCACAGATACGCAGTATTTT

clone size: -
J gene: TRBJ2-1
CDR3 length: 17
V gene: TRBV2
D gene: TRBD2
CDR3 protein: CASSMGQGLAGDNEQFF
CDR3 DNA: TGTGCCAGCAGCATGGGGCAGGGACTAGCGGGAGACAATGAGCAGTTCTTC

clone size: -
J gene: TRBJ2-5
CDR3 length: 13
V gene: TRBV28
D gene: -
CDR3 protein: CASRVQVPETQYF
CDR3 DNA: TGTGCCAGCAGGGTCCAGGTACCCGAGACCCAGTACTTC

clone size: -
J gene: TRBJ2-3
CDR3 length: 15
V gene: TRBV5-6
D gene: TRBD1
CDR3 protein: CASSLPGQGTDTQYF
CDR3 DNA: TGTGCCAGCAGCTTGCCGGGACAGGGGACAGATACGCAGTATTTT

clone size: few
J gene: TRBJ2-2
CDR3 length: 14
V gene: TRBV11-2
D gene: -
CDR3 protein: CASSFQGSTGELFF
CDR3 DNA: TGTGCCAGCAGCTTCCAGGGGAGCACCGGGGAGCTGTTTTTT

clone size: few
J gene: TRBJ1-5
CDR3 length: 17
V gene: TRBV7-2
D gene: -
CDR3 protein: CASSPPPRRGVNQPQHF
CDR3 DNA: TGTGCCAGCAGTCCACCACCCCGCAGGGGAGTCAATCAGCCCCAGCATTTT

clone size: few
J gene: TRBJ1-1
CDR3 length: 12
V gene: TRBV30
D gene: TRBD1
CDR3 protein: CAWSTGVGEAFF
CDR3 DNA: TGTGCCTGGAGTACAGGGGTGGGCGAAGCTTTCTTT

clone size: -
J gene: TRBJ2-5
CDR3 length: 13
V gene: TRBV5-1
D gene: -
CDR3 protein: CASSLQVQETQYF
CDR3 DNA: TGCGCCAGCAGCTTACAGGTACAAGAGACCCAGTACTTC

clone size: few
J gene: TRBJ2-1
CDR3 length: 16
V gene: TRBV7-6
D gene: TRBD2
CDR3 protein: CASSPDRAGLDNEQFF
CDR3 DNA: TGTGCCAGCAGCCCAGATCGAGCGGGATTGGACAATGAGCAGTTCTTC

clone size: few
J gene: TRBJ2-1
CDR3 length: 19
V gene: TRBV13
D gene: TRBD2
CDR3 protein: CASSLGGSGVNNAYNEQFF
CDR3 DNA: TGTGCCAGCAGCTTAGGCGGTAGCGGGGTCAACAATGCCTACAATGAGCAGTTCTTC